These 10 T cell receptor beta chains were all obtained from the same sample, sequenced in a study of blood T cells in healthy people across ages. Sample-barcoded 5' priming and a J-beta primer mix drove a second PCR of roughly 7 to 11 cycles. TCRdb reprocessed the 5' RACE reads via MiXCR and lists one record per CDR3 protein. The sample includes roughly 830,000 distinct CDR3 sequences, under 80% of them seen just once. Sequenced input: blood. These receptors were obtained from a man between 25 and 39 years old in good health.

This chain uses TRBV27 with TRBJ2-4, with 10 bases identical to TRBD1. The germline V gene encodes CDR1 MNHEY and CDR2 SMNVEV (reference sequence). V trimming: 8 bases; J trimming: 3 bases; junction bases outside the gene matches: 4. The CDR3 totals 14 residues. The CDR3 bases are TGTGCCAGCTCGACAGGGGGCGGCAAAAACATTCAGTACTTC. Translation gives CASSTGGGKNIQYF.

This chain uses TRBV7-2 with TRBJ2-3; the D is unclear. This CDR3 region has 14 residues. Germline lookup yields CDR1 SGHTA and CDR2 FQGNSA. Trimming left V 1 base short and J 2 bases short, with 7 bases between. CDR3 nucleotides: TGTGCCAGCAGCTTAGTTCGGCTCACAGATACGCAGTATTTT. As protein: CASSLVRLTDTQYF.

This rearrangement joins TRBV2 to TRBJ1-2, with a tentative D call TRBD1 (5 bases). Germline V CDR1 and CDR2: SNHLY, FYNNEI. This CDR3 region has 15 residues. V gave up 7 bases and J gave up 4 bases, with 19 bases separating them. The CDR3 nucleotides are TGTGCCAGCATCGACATTGGGTGGGGGGTCTATGGCTACACCTTC. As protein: CASIDIGWGVYGYTF.

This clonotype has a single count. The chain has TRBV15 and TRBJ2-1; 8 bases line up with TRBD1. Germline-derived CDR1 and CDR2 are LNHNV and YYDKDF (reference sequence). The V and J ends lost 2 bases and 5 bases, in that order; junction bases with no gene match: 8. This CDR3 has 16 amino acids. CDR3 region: CATSRNPGQVHNEQFF. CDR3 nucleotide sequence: TGTGCCACCAGCAGAAACCCGGGACAGGTCCACAATGAGCAGTTCTTC.

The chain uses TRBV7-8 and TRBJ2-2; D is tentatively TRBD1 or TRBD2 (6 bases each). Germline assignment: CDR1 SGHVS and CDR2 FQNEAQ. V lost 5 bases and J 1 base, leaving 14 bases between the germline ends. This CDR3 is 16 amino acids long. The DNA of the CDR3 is TGTGCCAGCAGCCCCAGGGGCGGGGTGAACACCGGGGAGCTGTTTTTT. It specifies CASSPRGGVNTGELFF.

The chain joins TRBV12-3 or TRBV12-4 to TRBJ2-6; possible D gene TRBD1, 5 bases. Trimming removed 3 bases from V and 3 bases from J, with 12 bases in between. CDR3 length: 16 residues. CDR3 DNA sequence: TGTGCCAGCAGTTTTAGCCCAAGGGGTGGGGCCAACGTCCTGACTTTC. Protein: CASSFSPRGGANVLTF.

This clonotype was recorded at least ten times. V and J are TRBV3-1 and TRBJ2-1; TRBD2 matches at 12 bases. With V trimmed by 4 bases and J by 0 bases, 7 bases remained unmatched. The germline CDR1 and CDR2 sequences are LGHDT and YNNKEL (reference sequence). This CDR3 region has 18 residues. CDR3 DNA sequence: TGTGCCAGCAGCCCAGTGGGACTAGCGGGCCGCTCCTACAATGAGCAGTTCTTC. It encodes CASSPVGLAGRSYNEQFF.

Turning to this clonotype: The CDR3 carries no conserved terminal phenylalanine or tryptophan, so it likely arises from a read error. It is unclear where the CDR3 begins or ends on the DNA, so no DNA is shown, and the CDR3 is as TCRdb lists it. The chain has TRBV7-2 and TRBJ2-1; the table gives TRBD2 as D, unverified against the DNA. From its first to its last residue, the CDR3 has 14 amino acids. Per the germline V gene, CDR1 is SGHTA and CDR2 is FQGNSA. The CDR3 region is CASSLSGGPNEQFI.

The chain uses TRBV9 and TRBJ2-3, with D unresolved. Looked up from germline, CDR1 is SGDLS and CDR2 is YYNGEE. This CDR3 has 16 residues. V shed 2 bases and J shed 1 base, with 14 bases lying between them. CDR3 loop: CASSVGLLTGTDTQYF. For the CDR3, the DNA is TGTGCCAGCAGCGTGGGCTTATTAACCGGCACAGATACGCAGTATTTT.

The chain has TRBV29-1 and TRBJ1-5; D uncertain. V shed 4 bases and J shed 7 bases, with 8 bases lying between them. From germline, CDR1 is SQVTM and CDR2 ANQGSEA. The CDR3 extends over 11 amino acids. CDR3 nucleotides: TGCAGCGTTGGAGAGTGGCAGCCCCAGCATTTT. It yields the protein CSVGEWQPQHF.